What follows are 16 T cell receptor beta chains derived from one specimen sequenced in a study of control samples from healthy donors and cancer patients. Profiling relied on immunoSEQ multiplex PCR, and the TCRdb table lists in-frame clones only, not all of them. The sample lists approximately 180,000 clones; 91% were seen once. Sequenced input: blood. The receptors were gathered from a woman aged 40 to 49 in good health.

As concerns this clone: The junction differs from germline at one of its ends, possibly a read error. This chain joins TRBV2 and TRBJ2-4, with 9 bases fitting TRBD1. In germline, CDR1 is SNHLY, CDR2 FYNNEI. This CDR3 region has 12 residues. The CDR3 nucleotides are TGTGCCAGCAGTGGATACGCGGGGGACAGGGACTTC. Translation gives CASSGYAGDRDF.

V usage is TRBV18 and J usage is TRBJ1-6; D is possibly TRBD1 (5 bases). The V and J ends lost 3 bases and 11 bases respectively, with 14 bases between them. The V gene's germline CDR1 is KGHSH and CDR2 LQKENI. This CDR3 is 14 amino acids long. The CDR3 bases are TGTGCCAGCTCACCGGGGCCGGGATCGACACCCCTCCACTTT. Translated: CASSPGPGSTPLHF.

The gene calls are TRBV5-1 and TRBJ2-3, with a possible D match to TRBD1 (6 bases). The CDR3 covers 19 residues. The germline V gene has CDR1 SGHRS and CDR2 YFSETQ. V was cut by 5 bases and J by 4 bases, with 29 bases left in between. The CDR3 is CASSALYSYSEGGPDTQYF. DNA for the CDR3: TGCGCCAGCAGTGCCCTTTATTCTTACTCGGAAGGGGGTCCAGATACGCAGTATTTT. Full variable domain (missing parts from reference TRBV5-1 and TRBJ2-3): KAGVTQTPRYLIKTRGQQVTLSCSPISGHRSVSWYQQTPGQGLQFLFEYFSETQRNKGNFPGRFSGRQFSNSRSEMNVSTLELGDSALYLCASSALYSYSEGGPDTQYFGPGTRLTVL.

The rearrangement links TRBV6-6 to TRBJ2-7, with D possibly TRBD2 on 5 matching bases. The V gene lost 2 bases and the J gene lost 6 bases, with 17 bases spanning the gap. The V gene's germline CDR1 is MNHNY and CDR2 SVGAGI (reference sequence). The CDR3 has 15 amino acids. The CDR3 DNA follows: TGTGCCAGCAGTTACCTTGGGCAGAGTGAGGGCGAGCAGTACTTC. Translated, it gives CASSYLGQSEGEQYF.

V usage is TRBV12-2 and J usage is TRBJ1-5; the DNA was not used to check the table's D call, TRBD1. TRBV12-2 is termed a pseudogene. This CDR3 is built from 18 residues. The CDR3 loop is CASRPYTTGSYSNQPQHF. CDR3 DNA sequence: TGTGCAAGTCGCCCCTATACGACAGGAAGTTATAGCAATCAGCCCCAGCATTTT.

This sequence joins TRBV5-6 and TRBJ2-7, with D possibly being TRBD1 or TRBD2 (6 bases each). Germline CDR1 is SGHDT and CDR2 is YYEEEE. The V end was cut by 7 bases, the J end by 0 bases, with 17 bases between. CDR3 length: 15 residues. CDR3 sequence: CASSPNRGRSYEQYF. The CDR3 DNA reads TGTGCCAGCTCGCCAAATCGGGGGCGCTCCTACGAGCAGTACTTC.

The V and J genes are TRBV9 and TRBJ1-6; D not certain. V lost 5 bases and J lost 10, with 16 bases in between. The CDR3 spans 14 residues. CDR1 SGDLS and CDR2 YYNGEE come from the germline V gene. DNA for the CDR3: TGTGCCAGCAGAGCCGGGCTCGAGGGCTCACCCCTCCACTTT. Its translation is CASRAGLEGSPLHF.

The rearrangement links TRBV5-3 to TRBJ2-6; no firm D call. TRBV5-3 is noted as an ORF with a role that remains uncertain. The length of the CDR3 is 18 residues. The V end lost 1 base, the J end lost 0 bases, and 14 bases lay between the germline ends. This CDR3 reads CARSLSVGVTSGANVLTF. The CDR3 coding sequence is TGTGCCAGAAGCTTGTCGGTTGGCGTGACCTCTGGGGCCAACGTCCTGACTTTC.

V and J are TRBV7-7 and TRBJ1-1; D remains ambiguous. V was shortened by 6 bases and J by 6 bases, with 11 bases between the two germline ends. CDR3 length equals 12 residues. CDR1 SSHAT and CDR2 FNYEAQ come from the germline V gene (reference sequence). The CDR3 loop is CASRSRAAEAFF. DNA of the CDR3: TGTGCCAGCAGGTCCCGGGCTGCTGAAGCTTTCTTT.

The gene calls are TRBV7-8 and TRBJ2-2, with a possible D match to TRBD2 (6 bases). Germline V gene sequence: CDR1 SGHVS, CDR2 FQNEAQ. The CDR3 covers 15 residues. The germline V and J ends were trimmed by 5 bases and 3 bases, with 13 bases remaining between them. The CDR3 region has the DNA TGTGCCAGCAGCCACCGTTCGGGGGACACCGGGGAGCTGTTTTTT. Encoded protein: CASSHRSGDTGELFF.

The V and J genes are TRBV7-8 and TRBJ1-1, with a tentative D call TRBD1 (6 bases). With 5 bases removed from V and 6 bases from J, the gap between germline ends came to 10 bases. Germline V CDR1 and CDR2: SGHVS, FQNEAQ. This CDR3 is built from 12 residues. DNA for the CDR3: TGTGCCAGCAGCCCGGACAGTTCTGAAGCTTTCTTT. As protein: CASSPDSSEAFF. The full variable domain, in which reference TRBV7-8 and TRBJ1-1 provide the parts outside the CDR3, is GAGVSQSPRYKVAKRGQDVALRCDPISGHVSLFWYQQALGQGPEFLTYFQNEAQLDKSGLPSDRFFAERPEGSVSTLKIQRTQQEDSAVYLCASSPDSSEAFFGQGTRLTVV.

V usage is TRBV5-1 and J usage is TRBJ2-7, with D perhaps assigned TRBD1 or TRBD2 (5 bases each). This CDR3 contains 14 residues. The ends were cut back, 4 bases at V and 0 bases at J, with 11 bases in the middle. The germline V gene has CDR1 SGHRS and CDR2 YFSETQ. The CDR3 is CASSPVGTSYEQYF. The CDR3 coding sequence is TGCGCCAGCAGCCCTGTAGGGACCTCCTACGAGCAGTACTTC.

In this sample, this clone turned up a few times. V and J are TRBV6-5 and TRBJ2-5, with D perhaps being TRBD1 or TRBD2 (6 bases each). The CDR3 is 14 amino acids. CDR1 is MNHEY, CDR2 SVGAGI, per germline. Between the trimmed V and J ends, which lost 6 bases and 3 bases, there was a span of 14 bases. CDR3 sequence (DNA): TGTGCCAGCAGGGAGGGACACGCGGAAGAGACCCAGTACTTC. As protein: CASREGHAEETQYF.

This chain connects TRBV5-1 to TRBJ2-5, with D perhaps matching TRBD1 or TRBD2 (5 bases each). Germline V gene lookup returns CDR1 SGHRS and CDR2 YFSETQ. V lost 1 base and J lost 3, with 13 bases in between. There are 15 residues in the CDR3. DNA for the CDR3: TGCGCCAGCAGCTTGTATGGGACGCGCGAAGAGACCCAGTACTTC. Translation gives CASSLYGTREETQYF. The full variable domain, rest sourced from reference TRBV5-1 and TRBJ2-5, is KAGVTQTPRYLIKTRGQQVTLSCSPISGHRSVSWYQQTPGQGLQFLFEYFSETQRNKGNFPGRFSGRQFSNSRSEMNVSTLELGDSALYLCASSLYGTREETQYFGPGTRLLVL.

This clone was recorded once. Here the CDR3 reads CASSQTGMGDWYEQYF. The CDR3 nucleotides read TGTGCCAGCAGCCAGACAGGGATGGGAGATTGGTACGAGCAGTACTTC. The rearrangement joins TRBV2 to TRBJ2-7, with 7 bases lining up with TRBD1. The CDR3 runs 16 residues. V shed 6 bases and J 4 bases; nucleotides not matched to a gene: 15. Germline CDR1 reads SNHLY; CDR2 reads FYNNEI.

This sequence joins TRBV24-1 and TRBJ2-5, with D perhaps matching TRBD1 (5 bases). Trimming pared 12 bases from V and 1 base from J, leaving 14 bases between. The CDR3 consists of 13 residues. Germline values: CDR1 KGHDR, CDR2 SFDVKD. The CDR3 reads CAPYRSSQETQYF. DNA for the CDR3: TGTGCCCCCTACAGGAGCTCCCAAGAGACCCAGTACTTC.